A selection of T cell receptor beta chains follows, all from one sample in a study of T cell responses to AZD1222 COVID-19 vaccine. Profiled with immunoSEQ multiplex PCR; TCRdb holds only in-frame clones, not every one. The sample consists of about 110,000 clones, about 90% of them appearing once. The starting material was peripheral blood, obtained 28 days after the second AZD1222 dose. These receptors were obtained from an adult who received the AZD1222 COVID-19 vaccine. CDR3s leave out the opening cysteine and the closing phenylalanine or tryptophan.

J gene,V gene,CDR3 protein
TRBJ1-5,TRBV3-1/TRBV3-2,ASSQEWGNQPQH
TRBJ1-1,TRBV7-9,ASSLSRDRDGNTEAF
TRBJ1-4,TRBV7-9,ASSPPTGRNEKLF
TRBJ1-5,TRBV7-9,AQRRGSNQPQH
TRBJ1-5,TRBV13,ASSLGTELSNQPQH
TRBJ2-7,TRBV7-2,ASTDPGTGGGEQY
TRBJ2-7,TRBV7-9,ASSRQNSRALIYEQY
TRBJ2-7,TRBV6-5,ASTPGQPPWEQY
TRBJ1-1,TRBV3-1/TRBV3-2,ASSQDSGRLEAF
TRBJ1-1,TRBV7-7,ASSLGLGGPADTEAF
TRBJ2-7,TRBV4-3,ASSQERRSYEQY
TRBJ1-6,TRBV5-1,ASSLRSPGGNSPLH
TRBJ2-1,TRBV9,ASSGAERVYNEQF
TRBJ2-7,TRBV7-3,ATGRGGAFYEQY
TRBJ1-2,TRBV6-5,ASTHGGAGYT
TRBJ1-5,TRBV7-3,ASSPSRNQPQH
TRBJ1-6,TRBV7-9,ASSPGQGGTYNSPLH
TRBJ1-2,TRBV7-2,ATRAGSHNYGYT
TRBJ2-2,TRBV11-2,ASSKGVRNTGELF
TRBJ2-2,TRBV6-5,AGQPGQWAAGELF
TRBJ2-2,TRBV6-5,ASRVGGRTGELF
TRBJ1-1,TRBV3-1/TRBV3-2,ASSSTANTEAF
TRBJ1-6,TRBV7-2,ASSLVGAGNSPLH
TRBJ1-1,TRBV4-1,ASSRGGRMNTEAF
TRBJ2-7,TRBV21-1,ASSKVAISYEQY
TRBJ2-1,TRBV5-1,ASSMDLSYNEQF
TRBJ2-1,TRBV9,ASSLEPVNEQF
TRBJ2-3,TRBV2,ASSDYSGGRDTQY
TRBJ2-2,TRBV11-2,ASSEPGPNTGELF
TRBJ1-5,TRBV7-2,ASSLVGASGADNQPQH
TRBJ2-7,TRBV11-2,ASSSFRRAGAPLLVPTEEQY
TRBJ1-1,TRBV4-1,ASSQESDSHDTEAF
TRBJ1-2,TRBV7-9,ASSLEAGGNYGYT
TRBJ1-1,TRBV7-3,ASSPGQGSITEAF
TRBJ2-1,TRBV7-9,ASSDPSGVKF
TRBJ1-4,TRBV3-1/TRBV3-2,ASSPGTGGAFGEKLF
TRBJ1-1,TRBV6-5,ASSLGEDTEAF